The 5 T cell receptor beta chains below were found in one sample sequenced in a study of blood T cell repertoires in COVID-19. The repertoire was sequenced with immunoSEQ multiplex PCR; TCRdb's copy has only in-frame clones and lacks some. There are roughly 79,000 clones in the sample; about 90% occur only once, and over 4% lies in the top ten. What was sequenced was peripheral blood. The receptors were gathered from a man aged 45-60 years with active COVID-19.

V and J are TRBV9 and TRBJ2-3; D might be TRBD2 (6 bases). V shed 5 bases and J shed 7 bases, with 14 bases lying between them. Germline lookup yields CDR1 SGDLS and CDR2 YYNGEE. The CDR3 length is 13 residues. The CDR3 region is CASSKTGEYTQYF. The CDR3 DNA reads as TGTGCCAGCAGTAAGACGGGGGAATATACGCAGTATTTT.

The J gene is TRBJ2-1, the V gene TRBV6-5; TRBD2 aligns across 7 bases. This CDR3 has 15 amino acids. Germline V gene sequence: CDR1 MNHEY, CDR2 SVGAGI. V gave up 6 bases and J gave up 8 bases; unmatched junction bases: 13. The DNA of the CDR3 is TGTGCCAGCAGCCCAGGGTGGGAGGGCCTCGATGAGCAGTTCTTC. Amino acid sequence: CASSPGWEGLDEQFF.

The chain recombines TRBV5-1 with TRBJ1-4, with 8 bases that match TRBD1. The CDR3 totals 16 residues. Germline assignment: CDR1 SGHRS and CDR2 YFSETQ. J lost 14 bases, V lost 0 bases, and 15 bases had no gene match. The CDR3 sequence is CASSLDGDRPLERLFF. CDR3 in DNA: TGCGCCAGCAGCTTGGATGGGGACAGGCCTTTAGAAAGGCTGTTTTTT.

The genes are TRBV5-5 and TRBJ2-1; TRBD1 aligns across 8 bases. Unmatched junction bases numbered 9, after V lost 4 bases and J lost 6 bases. The germline gives CDR1 SGHKS, CDR2 YYEKEE (reference sequence). CDR3 length equals 15 residues. The CDR3 DNA follows: TGTGCCAGCAGCCCGGTTGGACAGGGCGGCAATGAGCAGTTCTTC. It yields the protein CASSPVGQGGNEQFF.

This clone turned up a few times. This sequence joins TRBV19 and TRBJ2-3, with D possibly matching TRBD2 (6 bases). Looked up from germline, CDR1 is LNHDA and CDR2 is SQIVND (reference sequence). The CDR3 runs to 12 residues. The V end lost 9 bases, the J end lost 5 bases, and 12 bases lay between the germline ends. The CDR3 DNA sequence: TGTGCCAGCGCCCCCGGGGGAGATACGCAGTATTTT. It codes for CASAPGGDTQYF.